This T cell receptor (beta chain) was recovered during a study of tumor-infiltrating lymphocytes in primary liver carcinoma. Study-level background: Donors had hepatocellular carcinoma or combined HCC and intrahepatic cholangiocarcinoma. Tumor staging was T1-T3 N0M0; sizes spanned about 4.2 to 11 cm across.

Germline DNA was extracted too, while blood RNA derived from unsorted whole blood. With chronic HBV infection, the patients were also treatment-naive. Prior to surgery, approximately 4 milliliters of peripheral blood were drawn. Total RNA (roughly 540 ng) served as template for TCR beta cDNA synthesis primed by a constant-region primer. Three nested multiplex PCR rounds of slightly modified ARM-PCR generated TCR beta libraries. TCRdb used MiXCR to reprocess the multiplex PCR reads, holding one entry per CDR3 protein. The data contain 180,000 or so distinct CDR3 sequences, approximately 60% of them singletons. As concerns this clonotype: Mismatch with germline at one junction end may stem from a read error.

The origin of this receptor is a man aged 40-55 years with primary liver carcinoma and hepatitis B virus infection. Sequenced input: peripheral blood.

DNA for the CDR3: TGTGTCATCAGGCGAGATGACTCAGCGCAGTACTTC. This gives the protein CVIRRDDSAQYF. The chain couples TRBV10-3 to TRBJ2-7, with D hard to call. The CDR3 is made up of 12 amino acids. Germline-derived CDR1 and CDR2 are ENHRY and SYGVKD.